A selection of T cell receptor beta chains follows, all from one sample in a study of blood T cell repertoires in COVID-19. Sequencing was performed with immunoSEQ multiplex PCR; in TCRdb, only in-frame clones are kept and a portion is missing. This table holds 15,000 or so clones, 85% to 95% found once. The material sequenced was peripheral blood. The receptors come from a human donor with active COVID-19. The donor label of this sample is uncertain. The CDR3 runs from the conserved cysteine through the conserved F or W. D genes are given only for firm matches. Not all rows give a size; the values are once, few, many and, for expanded clones, a class.

D | J | length | size | V | CDR3 | DNA
TRBD1 | TRBJ1-1 | 14 | NA | TRBV4-1 | CASSQAPGTVEAFF | TGCGCCAGCAGCCAAGCCCCCGGGACAGTTGAAGCTTTCTTT
TRBD1 | TRBJ1-6 | 16 | NA | TRBV5-1 | CASSANKQGIGSPLHF | TGCGCCAGCAGCGCGAATAAACAGGGGATCGGTTCACCCCTCCACTTT
TRBD1 | TRBJ2-6 | 18 | NA | TRBV7-8 | CASSLKGQGSSGANVLTF | TGTGCCAGCAGCTTAAAGGGACAGGGTAGTTCAGGGGCCAACGTCCTGACTTTC
TRBD1 | TRBJ1-6 | 15 | NA | TRBV5-5 | CASSQGDRDNSPLHF | TGTGCCAGCAGCCAGGGGGACAGAGATAATTCACCCCTCCACTTT
NA | TRBJ1-2 | 13 | NA | TRBV30 | CAWGSDNYYGYTF | TGTGCCTGGGGTTCGGACAACTACTATGGCTACACCTTC
NA | TRBJ2-5 | 13 | NA | TRBV27 | CASRVDRAGTQYF | TGTGCCAGCAGGGTGGACAGAGCAGGGACCCAGTACTTC
TRBD2 | TRBJ2-3 | 16 | once | TRBV9 | CASSVSPPGGQDTQYF | TGTGCCAGCAGCGTTAGCCCTCCGGGGGGGCAAGATACGCAGTATTTT
NA | TRBJ2-5 | 14 | NA | TRBV15 | CATSRGPREETQYF | TGTGCCACCAGCAGAGGCCCCAGGGAAGAGACCCAGTACTTC
NA | TRBJ2-5 | 15 | NA | TRBV19 | CASTARRAGQETQYF | TGTGCCAGTACCGCCCGTCGGGCAGGGCAAGAGACCCAGTACTTC
TRBD1 | TRBJ1-5 | 13 | NA | TRBV12-3/TRBV12-4 | CASSGDSNQPQHF | TGTGCCAGCAGTGGGGACAGTAACCAGCCCCAGCATTTT
TRBD2 | TRBJ2-3 | 16 | once | TRBV19 | CASSARLAGVTDTQYF | TGTGCCAGTAGTGCGAGACTAGCGGGAGTCACAGATACGCAGTATTTT
TRBD2 | TRBJ2-1 | 16 | once | TRBV7-9 | CACLAGGIISYNEQFF | TGTGCGTGTCTAGCGGGGGGCATCATCTCCTACAATGAGCAGTTCTTC
TRBD2 | TRBJ2-1 | 13 | NA | TRBV3-1/TRBV3-2 | CASSQRREGQQFF | TGTGCCAGCAGCCAGCGGCGGGAGGGCCAGCAGTTCTTC
NA | TRBJ2-2 | 10 | NA | TRBV6-6 | CACSVGELFF | TGTGCCTGCAGCGTGGGGGAGCTGTTTTTT
NA | TRBJ2-7 | 13 | NA | TRBV30 | CAWVVGSGYEQYF | TGTGCCTGGGTAGTAGGGTCGGGATACGAGCAGTACTTC
TRBD1 | TRBJ1-1 | 14 | NA | TRBV19 | CASREQGTGTEAFF | TGTGCCAGTAGGGAACAGGGGACGGGCACTGAAGCTTTCTTT
TRBD2 | TRBJ2-3 | 22 | NA | TRBV10-1 | CASSPKPPGLAGGHILPDTQYF | TGCGCCAGCAGCCCTAAACCTCCGGGACTAGCGGGGGGCCACATCCTCCCAGATACGCAGTATTTT
TRBD2 | TRBJ2-5 | 17 | NA | TRBV6-2/TRBV6-3 | CASSSVFLRGGQETQYF | TGTGCCAGCAGTTCGGTTTTTTTGCGGGGGGGCCAAGAGACCCAGTACTTC
TRBD1 | TRBJ1-1 | 14 | NA | TRBV5-1 | CASSKDRMNTEAFF | TGCGCCAGCAGCAAGGACAGGATGAACACTGAAGCTTTCTTT
TRBD2 | TRBJ2-7 | 14 | NA | TRBV5-1 | CASRENSGTYEQYF | TGCGCCAGCAGAGAAAATAGCGGGACCTACGAGCAGTACTTC
NA | TRBJ2-2 | 14 | NA | TRBV5-1 | CASSLQGRAGELFF | TGCGCCAGCAGCTTGCAGGGGCGAGCCGGGGAGCTGTTTTTT
NA | TRBJ2-3 | 15 | NA | TRBV24-1 | CATSAPSPGGDTQYF | TGTGCCACCAGTGCCCCTAGCCCGGGCGGCGATACGCAGTATTTT
NA | TRBJ2-2 | 16 | NA | TRBV19 | CASRALGAGDTGELFF | TGTGCCAGTAGGGCGCTGGGGGCGGGGGACACCGGGGAGCTGTTTTTT
NA | TRBJ2-1 | 13 | NA | TRBV27 | CASRGQSYNEQFF | TGTGCCAGCAGGGGCCAGAGCTACAATGAGCAGTTCTTC
NA | TRBJ1-6 | 14 | NA | TRBV5-1 | CASSLVSTNSPLHF | TGCGCCAGCAGCTTGGTGTCTACGAACTCACCCCTCCACTTT
TRBD2 | TRBJ2-1 | 15 | NA | TRBV6-5 | CASRIGTKVVNEQFF | TGTGCCAGCAGGATAGGGACTAAAGTTGTTAATGAGCAGTTCTTC
TRBD1 | TRBJ1-1 | 17 | NA | TRBV10-2 | CASSLLIPAGTATEAFF | TGCGCCAGCAGCCTCCTCATCCCTGCGGGGACAGCTACTGAAGCTTTCTTT